The text below deals with one T cell receptor beta chain. What this receptor recognizes is not known. Base-call qualities are not available, and no considerably larger clone is one nucleotide away. This specimen comes from a study of graft-versus-host responses after intestinal transplantation (dated by TCRdb to the early 2020s). With regard to the full study: The transplants that recipients received were multivisceral, liver-intestinal, or isolated intestinal. Every recipient was given anti-thymocyte globulin induction, then maintenance tacrolimus and steroids for around three years. To identify alloreactive clones, pre-transplant mixed lymphocyte reaction products were sequenced and then compared with unstimulated pre-transplant donor and recipient T cells. Instead of going to the commercial service, samples from a few later patients were sequenced in-house on an Illumina MiSeq and processed with MiXCR. A cohort of approximately 24 intestinal transplant recipients, including one retransplant, was enrolled, and a few patients lacking pretransplant specimens were excluded. After intestinal transplantation, graft-versus-host and host-versus-graft alloreactive T cell clones in the graft, circulation and bone marrow were tracked using bulk TCR-beta CDR3 sequencing. A peak of at least 4% donor T cells among recipient peripheral blood mononuclear cells was the definition used for donor T cell macrochimerism. Beyond this particular receptor, the publication reports: The relatively low number and heterogeneity of intestinal transplant patients limited the conclusions. GvH clones were found in recipient bone marrow, and some of the GvH clones appeared earlier in ileal mucosa or blood, which is consistent with an intestinal mucosal origin. Early after transplant, declines in HvG clones were associated with peak levels of circulating GvH clones. In the allografts of patients with donor T cell macrochimerism, GvH to HvG T cell clonal ratios were high.

The method was the immunoSEQ multiplex PCR assay. For most patients, genomic DNA was isolated with the Qiagen DNeasy Blood and Tissue Kit and shipped frozen to Adaptive Biotechnologies for TCR sequencing. High-throughput TCR-beta CDR3 sequencing of genomic DNA from most patients was performed by Adaptive Biotechnologies. The authors' pipeline ran thus. TCR sequencing data were retrieved from Adaptive's ImmunoSEQ software for 15 to 20 patients, whereas a few other patients were processed with MiXCR and VDJtools. To correct CD4 versus CD8 sorting errors, sequences present in both subsets at a frequency ratio below 5:1 were removed. CDR3 nucleotide sequences shared between donor and recipient were removed because the origin of such sequences could not be assigned. Alloreactive clones required at least 2-fold expansion over unstimulated cells and minimum CFSE-low frequency of 0.002% (template counts) or 0.001% (read counts). A clone was considered mappable if detected in the sequenced pre-transplant spleen, lymph node, or MLR CFSE-low populations of the donor or recipient. Cumulative frequency of alloreactive clones was calculated as a percentage of all sequences weighted by copy number. TCRdb mirrors the immuneACCESS table, restricted to in-frame sequences. Some clones are absent from its copies; in checked studies, under half trace to an unresolved V gene, and the reason for the others is unknown. V and J calls and clone size follow that table, whereas D and trimming were derived from the DNA. The sample table contains roughly 73,000 clones; only one count was recorded for 80% to 90% of them. Roughly 7.3% of the sample is taken by the ten largest.

CDR1 and CDR2, looked up from the germline V gene, are MDHEN and SYDVKM. From the cysteine up to the phenylalanine, the CDR3 has a length of 14 residues. Only CDR3 DNA remains: 42 bases, in frame from the first base. Germline trimming amounts to 6 bases on V and 4 bases on J, with 5 as the count of junction bases outside the gene matches. This specimen's time point label, interpreted: cells obtained before transplantation from donor or recipient. CD3+CD4+ and CD3+CD8+ populations were FACS-sorted from unstimulated pre-transplant donor and recipient cells taken from spleen or lymph nodes. The specimen was unstimulated CD8+ T cells sorted from spleen or lymph node cells, collected before transplant. This TCR derives from a human donor who was the organ donor for an intestinal transplant. The chain is made from TRBV28 and TRBJ2-5; TRBD1 lines up with 10 middle nucleotides. CDR3 reads: CASSGTGVGETQYF. The bases read TGTGCCAGCAGCGGGACAGGGGTCGGAGAGACCCAGTACTTC.